Listed below are T cell receptor beta chains from one sample, sequenced in a study of shared clonotypes between healthy human individuals. Profiled with immunoSEQ multiplex PCR; TCRdb holds only in-frame clones, not every one. The repertoire has a few million clones, just over 90% of them found once; the top ten carry approximately 0.4%. Sequencing was performed on naive CD4+ T cells from PBMCs. Receptors were obtained from a man younger than 35 in good health. Some clones in this sample may be carry-over from other donors' samples. The conserved cysteine and the conserved F or W are not part of the CDR3 here. Fields, in order: V gene, CDR3 length, CDR3 protein.

TRBV5-1 18 ASSMSPGTSGRGSPYEQY
TRBV2 13 ASSGGAGGGNEQF
TRBV5-1 16 ASSLGGLAGGIQETQY
TRBV5-1 12 ASSLRPGNNEQF
TRBV28 11 ATKQGASYGYT
TRBV10-3 13 AISESGTGSYEQY
TRBV7-9 12 ASSPSTTGSEQY
TRBV7-2 15 ASSYLNRDRGHRVTF
TRBV28 15 ASQGPWTSGNTGELF
TRBV5-1 14 ASSLRAASSYNEQF
TRBV9 14 ASSPTGANLPDTQY
TRBV5-1 14 ASSLTLAASTDTQY
TRBV4-2 13 ASSQLGSVTNEQY
TRBV5-1 13 ASSLEGGTISEQY
TRBV5-4 14 ASSFPGLAVQETQY
TRBV27 14 ASRDTSGLAYNEQF
TRBV5-1 12 ASRAQGADNEQF
TRBV7-6 9 ASRSSGSQY
TRBV5-1 13 ASSLSGQGEETQY
TRBV18 10 ASSPVDYEQY
TRBV29-1 12 SVEEVENTGELF
TRBV6-5 11 ASSPGTRYGYT
TRBV5-1 9 ASSLDHEQY
TRBV5-1 14 ASSLPGTSRRNEQF
TRBV25-1 13 ASSEGQGANEKLF
TRBV28 13 ASSLSGAWGDTQY
TRBV5-6 12 ASSPTGHYTEAF
TRBV18 13 ASSPPGLVGETQY
TRBV12-5 14 ASGLHLAGGKNEQF
TRBV10-1 10 ASNILRNGYT
TRBV15 13 ATSIGTSGIDTQY
TRBV19 13 ASSSHGGNNEKLF
TRBV27 10 ASSYGSYEQY
TRBV27 13 ASSLRGASLYGYT
TRBV15 12 ATSKHRGDTEAF
TRBV2 13 ASSGSGGGVNEQF
TRBV5-8 14 ASSLSAGATNEKLF
TRBV5-1 15 ASSVEPGQGPDYGYT
TRBV19 12 ASKEGPWDQPQH
TRBV6-5 13 ASSYSSGTNEKLF
TRBV14 14 ASSRPGQGPTYEQY
TRBV5-1 13 ASSLNRNSYNEQF
TRBV19 12 ASRLRGGGQPQH
TRBV6-5 13 ASSYLGPSGGELF
TRBV7-2 11 ASSYAVNEKLF